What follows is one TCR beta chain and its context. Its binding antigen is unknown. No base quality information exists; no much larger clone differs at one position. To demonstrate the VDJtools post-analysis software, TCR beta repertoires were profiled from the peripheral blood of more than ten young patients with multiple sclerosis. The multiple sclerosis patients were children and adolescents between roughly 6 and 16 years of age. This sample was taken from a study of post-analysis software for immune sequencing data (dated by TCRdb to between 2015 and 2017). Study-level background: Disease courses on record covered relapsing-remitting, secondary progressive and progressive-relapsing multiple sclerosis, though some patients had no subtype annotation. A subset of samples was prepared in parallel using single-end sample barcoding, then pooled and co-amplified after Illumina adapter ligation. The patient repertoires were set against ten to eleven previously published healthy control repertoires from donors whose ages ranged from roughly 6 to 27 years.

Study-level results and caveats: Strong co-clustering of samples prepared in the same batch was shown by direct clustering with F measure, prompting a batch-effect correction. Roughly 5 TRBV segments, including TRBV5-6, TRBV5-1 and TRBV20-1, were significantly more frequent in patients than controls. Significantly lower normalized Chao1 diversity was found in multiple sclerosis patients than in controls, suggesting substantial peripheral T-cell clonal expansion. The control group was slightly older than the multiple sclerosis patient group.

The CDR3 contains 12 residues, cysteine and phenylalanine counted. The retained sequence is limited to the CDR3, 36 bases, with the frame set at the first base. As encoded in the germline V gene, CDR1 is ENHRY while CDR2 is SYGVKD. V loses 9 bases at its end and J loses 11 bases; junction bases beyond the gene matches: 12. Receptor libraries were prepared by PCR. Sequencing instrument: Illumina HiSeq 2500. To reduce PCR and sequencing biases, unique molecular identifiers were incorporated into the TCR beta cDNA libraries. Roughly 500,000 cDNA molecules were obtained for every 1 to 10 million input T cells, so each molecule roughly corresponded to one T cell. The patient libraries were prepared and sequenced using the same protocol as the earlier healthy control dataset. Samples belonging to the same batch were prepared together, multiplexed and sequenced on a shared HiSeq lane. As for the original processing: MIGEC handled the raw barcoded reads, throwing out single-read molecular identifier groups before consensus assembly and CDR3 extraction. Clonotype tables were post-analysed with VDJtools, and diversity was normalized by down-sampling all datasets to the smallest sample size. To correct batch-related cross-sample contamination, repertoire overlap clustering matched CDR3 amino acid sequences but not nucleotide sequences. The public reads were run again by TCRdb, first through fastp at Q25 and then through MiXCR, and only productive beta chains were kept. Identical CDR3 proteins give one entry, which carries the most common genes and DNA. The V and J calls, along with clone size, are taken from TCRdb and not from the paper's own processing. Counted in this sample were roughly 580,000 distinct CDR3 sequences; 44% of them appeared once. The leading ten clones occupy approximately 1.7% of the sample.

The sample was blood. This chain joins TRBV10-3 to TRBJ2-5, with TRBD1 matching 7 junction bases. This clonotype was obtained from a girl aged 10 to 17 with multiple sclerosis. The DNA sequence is TGTGCCATTCGGGACAGCGTCGGAGAGCAGTACTTC. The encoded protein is CAIRDSVGEQYF.